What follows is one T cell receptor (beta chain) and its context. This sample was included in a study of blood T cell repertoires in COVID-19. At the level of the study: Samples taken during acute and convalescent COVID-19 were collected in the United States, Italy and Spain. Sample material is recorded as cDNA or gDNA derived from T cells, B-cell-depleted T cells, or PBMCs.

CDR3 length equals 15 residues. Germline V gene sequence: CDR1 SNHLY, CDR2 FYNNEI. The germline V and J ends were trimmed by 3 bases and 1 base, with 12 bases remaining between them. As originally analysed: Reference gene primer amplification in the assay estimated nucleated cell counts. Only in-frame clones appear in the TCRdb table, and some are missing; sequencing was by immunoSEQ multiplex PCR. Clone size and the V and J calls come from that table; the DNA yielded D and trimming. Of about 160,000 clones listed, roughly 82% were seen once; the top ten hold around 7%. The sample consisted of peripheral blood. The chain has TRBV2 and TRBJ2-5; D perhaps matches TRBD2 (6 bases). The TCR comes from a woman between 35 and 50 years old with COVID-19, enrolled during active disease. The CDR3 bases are TGTGCCAGCAGTGACACGGGGGACCTCCAAGAGACCCAGTACTTC. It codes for CASSDTGDLQETQYF.